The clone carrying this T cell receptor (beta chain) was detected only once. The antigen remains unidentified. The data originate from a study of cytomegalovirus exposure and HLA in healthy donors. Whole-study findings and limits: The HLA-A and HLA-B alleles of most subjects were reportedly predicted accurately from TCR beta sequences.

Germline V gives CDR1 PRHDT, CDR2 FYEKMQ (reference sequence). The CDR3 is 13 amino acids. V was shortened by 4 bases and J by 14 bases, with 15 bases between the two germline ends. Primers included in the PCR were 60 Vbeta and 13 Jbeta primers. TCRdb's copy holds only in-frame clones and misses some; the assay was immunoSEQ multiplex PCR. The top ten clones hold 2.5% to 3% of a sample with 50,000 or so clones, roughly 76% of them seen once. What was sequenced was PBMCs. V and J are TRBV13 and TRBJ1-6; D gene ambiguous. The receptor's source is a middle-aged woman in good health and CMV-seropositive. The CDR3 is CASSSPRESALHF. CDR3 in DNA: TGTGCCAGCAGCTCCCCGAGAGAGTCGGCCCTCCACTTT.